The clone carrying this T cell receptor (beta chain) was counted many times. In the original processing: From reference gene primer amplification, estimates of nucleated cell counts were derived. The protocol was immunoSEQ multiplex PCR, while the TCRdb copy is restricted to in-frame clones and leaves out a portion. For V, J and clone size, that table is used; D and trimming come from the DNA. The table has fewer than 150,000 clones, 65% to 90% seen once; the top ten hold just under 3%. These data are taken from a study of blood T cell repertoires in COVID-19. Study overall: T cells, B-cell-depleted T cells, or PBMCs supplied cDNA or gDNA.

Trimming cost V 0 bases and J 7 bases; bases outside gene matches: 15. This CDR3 has 18 amino acids. CDR1 is LNHDA, CDR2 SQIVND, per germline (reference sequence). The chain uses TRBV19 and TRBJ1-2, with 9 positions matching TRBD1. The TCR originated in a man aged 45 to 65 with acute or convalescent COVID-19. The specimen sequenced was peripheral blood. The CDR3, as DNA: TGTGCCAGTAGTATAGATATATCCGACCTGGGACAGGGTTCTGGCTACACCTTC. Amino acid sequence: CASSIDISDLGQGSGYTF.